This T cell receptor beta chain was sequenced for a study of Ad26.COV2.S vaccination and SARS-CoV-2 variants. Germline CDR1 SGHVS, CDR2 FQNEAQ. CDR3 length: 15 residues. The junction had 12 bases not matched to a gene; V was cut back by 5 bases and J by 7 bases. Profiling relied on immunoSEQ multiplex PCR, and the TCRdb table lists in-frame clones only, not all of them. The data hold about 180,000 clones, with roughly 87% observed a single time. Study-wide results and caveats: Relative to placebo recipients, vaccine recipients exhibited elevated spike-specific TCR breadth. Measurements of TCR breadth and depth may have given underestimates of the total T cell responses. Spike-specific responses of CD8+ and CD4+ T cells were reported to display substantial breadth after vaccination. Comparability of non-spike TCR breadth was observed across vaccine and placebo recipients.

A note on this clone: What it binds is not known.

Sequenced here: peripheral blood, sampled after recovery from COVID-19. The TCR sequence derives from a human donor who had recovered from COVID-19. V is TRBV7-8 and J is TRBJ2-7, with 9 bases fitting TRBD2. CDR3 in DNA: TGTGCCAGCAGCCGGAGAGCGGGAGGCCCGAGAGAGCAGTACTTC. Its translation is CASSRRAGGPREQYF.